This TCR beta chain was observed in a study of T cells expressing NK-cell markers (dated by TCRdb to the early 2020s). Background for the entire study: TCR beta-chain repertoires were profiled in sorted CD3+CD56+NKG2C+, CD3+CD56+NKG2C- and CD3+CD56-NKG2C+ T-cell subsets from seven or eight donors. Libraries were sequenced as 2 x 150 bp reads on Illumina HiSeq 2000/2500, MiSeq or NextSeq. All eight donors whose samples were sequenced were randomly selected healthy volunteers, three of them men and five women. Among the eight sequenced donors, seven were HCMV-seropositive and one was HCMV-seronegative. The study at large found these results: It remained unclear whether the expanded NKG2C-expressing T cell clones were specific for HCMV antigens. In more than five donors, the dominant CD3+CD56+NKG2C+ clonotypes were found to rank among the top 10 CD8+ clonotypes and to make up roughly 1.0-7.0% of CD8+ T cells. Those dominant clonotypes were again the most abundant among CD3+CD56-NKG2C+ cells in a handful of donors, at roughly 25-65%.

CDR1 is given as MNHEY and CDR2 as SMNVEV, both from the germline V gene (reference sequence). The CDR3 holds 17 amino acids from the cysteine to the phenylalanine. Only the protein is on record. The instrument was an Illumina HiSeq 2000. 5'RACE template switching, by which a universal primer site and unique molecular identifiers were added, was used to make TCR beta cDNA libraries. Synthesis of cDNA was primed from the TCR beta constant segment and was followed by two consecutive PCR amplification steps. The study's processing was this. MIGEC handled demultiplexing of the reads and grouping by UMI, while MiTCR was used to assemble and quantify clonotypes. To remove erroneous sequences, TCR cDNA sequences were retained only when supported by two or more reads. The tcR package was used for downstream repertoire analysis, and clonotypes were matched between fractions using CDR3 nucleotide sequence together with V segment. Antigen specificity was annotated against VDJdb with VDJmatch, allowing one amino acid substitution in CDR3. Each CDR3 protein sequence appears as one entry after TCRdb reprocessed the reads, and no DNA is included. The V and J calls come from TCRdb's annotation, not from the publication. The data table for this sample lists around 100,000 distinct CDR3 sequences. The ten largest clones capture about 18% of the sample.

Turning to this clonotype: Its antigen has not been determined.

HCMV-specific IgG was detected in serum with a commercial ELISA kit to determine HCMV serostatus. Ficoll density gradient centrifugation was used to isolate peripheral blood mononuclear cells from blood. Sequencing was carried out using blood T cells: a sorted CD56 or NKG2C T cell subset, CD4+ or CD8+ T cells, or bulk PBMC T cells (not recorded which). The receptor comes from a woman between 18 and 75 years old in good health. The chain couples TRBV27 to TRBJ2-5; no DNA is available, so the TRBD1 call from TCRdb remains unchecked. The CDR3 reads as follows: CASRITPQQGSVETQYF.